The entry that follows covers one T cell receptor beta chain sequence. Its specificity is unknown. There are 18 residues in the CDR3. Germline lookup yields CDR1 LGHDT and CDR2 YNNKEL (reference sequence). Trimming stripped 0 bases from V and 4 bases from J, with 21 bases between. This sample is part of a study of T cell responses to AZD1222 COVID-19 vaccine. Study conclusions and caveats: Clonal diversity was possibly underestimated, and white British individuals and females predominated among donors. Only after the peak T cell response were repertoires sampled.

Libraries were prepared by immunoSEQ multiplex PCR; TCRdb keeps only in-frame clonotypes and omits some of them. The profile covers approximately 130,000 clones, with 70% to 90% appearing a single time and approximately 9.8% taken by the ten largest. This clonotype was sampled from an adult who received the AZD1222 COVID-19 vaccine. The specimen was peripheral blood, collected 28 days after the second AZD1222 dose. This chain uses TRBV3-1 (or the pseudogene TRBV3-2) with TRBJ1-1; TRBD1 is a possible D gene (6 bases). The CDR3 nucleotides are TGTGCCAGCAGCCAAGAGGAGGGGGGCGGCTCCTGGGCCACTGAAGCTTTCTTT. This codes for CASSQEEGGGSWATEAFF.